The rows below give T cell receptor beta chains drawn from one sample of a study of shared clonotypes between healthy human individuals. Assay: immunoSEQ multiplex PCR; the TCRdb copy retains only in-frame clones and omits some. The sample lists around 2,000,000 clones; roughly 96% were seen once. Sequencing was performed on naive CD4+ T cells sorted from blood. All receptors derive from a young man in good health. Each CDR3 is given with its conserved first and last residue. The D gene is left open where the match is weak. Not every row has a clone size; where given, it reads once, few, many or a size class.

d_call: NA; j_call: TRBJ2-2; clone_size: NA; v_call: TRBV11-2; cdr3_nt: TGTGCCAGCAGCCCGAGAGTCGGGGTACCCGGGGAGCTGTTTTTT; cdr3_aa: CASSPRVGVPGELFF
d_call: NA; j_call: TRBJ1-1; clone_size: NA; v_call: TRBV5-6; cdr3_nt: TGTGCCAGCAGCTTACGAAACACTGAAGCTTTCTTT; cdr3_aa: CASSLRNTEAFF
d_call: TRBD1; j_call: TRBJ2-5; clone_size: NA; v_call: TRBV10-3; cdr3_nt: TGTGCCATCAACCACCGACAGGGTCAAGAGACCCAGTACTTC; cdr3_aa: CAINHRQGQETQYF
d_call: NA; j_call: TRBJ1-6; clone_size: NA; v_call: TRBV10-3; cdr3_nt: TGTGCCCCACAGGATTCACCCCTCCACTTT; cdr3_aa: CAPQDSPLHF
d_call: NA; j_call: TRBJ2-1; clone_size: NA; v_call: TRBV10-1; cdr3_nt: TGCGCCAGCAGTGAACATCGGCTAGGGTCCAACAATGAGCAGTTCTTC; cdr3_aa: CASSEHRLGSNNEQFF
d_call: NA; j_call: TRBJ2-2; clone_size: NA; v_call: TRBV7-7; cdr3_nt: TGTGCTAGCAGCCCCGTCCCGGGCACCGGGGAGCTGTTTTTT; cdr3_aa: CASSPVPGTGELFF
d_call: NA; j_call: TRBJ2-2; clone_size: NA; v_call: TRBV11-2; cdr3_nt: TGTGCCAGCAGCCTTACGGGACGAGCTAACACCGGGGAGCTGTTTTTT; cdr3_aa: CASSLTGRANTGELFF
d_call: NA; j_call: TRBJ2-7; clone_size: NA; v_call: TRBV5-6; cdr3_nt: TGTGCCAGCAGCTTCCTAGGGGGAGAAACCTACGAGCAGTACTTC; cdr3_aa: CASSFLGGETYEQYF
d_call: TRBD1; j_call: TRBJ2-7; clone_size: NA; v_call: TRBV7-9; cdr3_nt: TGTGCCAGCAGCTTGACGGGACAGGGGGTACCTAGCGAGCAGTACTTC; cdr3_aa: CASSLTGQGVPSEQYF
d_call: NA; j_call: TRBJ1-5; clone_size: NA; v_call: TRBV4-1; cdr3_nt: TGCGCCAGCAGCCGGACGGACGGGAGAAGCAATCAGCCCCAGCATTTT; cdr3_aa: CASSRTDGRSNQPQHF
d_call: TRBD1; j_call: TRBJ2-7; clone_size: NA; v_call: TRBV18; cdr3_nt: TGTGCCAGCTCACGGACAGGGGGCACCTACGAGCAGTACTTC; cdr3_aa: CASSRTGGTYEQYF
d_call: TRBD2; j_call: TRBJ2-3; clone_size: NA; v_call: TRBV6-1; cdr3_nt: TGTGCCAGCAGTGAAATACTAGCGGCTAGAACAGATACGCAGTATTTT; cdr3_aa: CASSEILAARTDTQYF
d_call: NA; j_call: TRBJ1-5; clone_size: few; v_call: TRBV9; cdr3_nt: TGTGCCAGCAGCGTAGAATCGGGCAGCAATCAGCCCCAGCATTTT; cdr3_aa: CASSVESGSNQPQHF
d_call: NA; j_call: TRBJ2-1; clone_size: NA; v_call: TRBV28; cdr3_nt: TGTGCCAGCAGTTTGACAGGAGACAATGAGCAGTTCTTC; cdr3_aa: CASSLTGDNEQFF
d_call: TRBD1; j_call: TRBJ2-5; clone_size: NA; v_call: TRBV2; cdr3_nt: TGTGCCAGCGAACGGGACAGGTCACAGGAGACCCAGTACTTC; cdr3_aa: CASERDRSQETQYF
d_call: NA; j_call: TRBJ2-1; clone_size: NA; v_call: TRBV10-3; cdr3_nt: TGTGCCACCAACCTTGAGGGAAGCTCCTACAATGAGCAGTTCTTC; cdr3_aa: CATNLEGSSYNEQFF
d_call: NA; j_call: TRBJ2-1; clone_size: NA; v_call: TRBV30; cdr3_nt: TGTGCCTGGAGCCTGGGCGAATCCTACAATGAGCAGTTCTTC; cdr3_aa: CAWSLGESYNEQFF
d_call: TRBD2; j_call: TRBJ2-7; clone_size: NA; v_call: TRBV28; cdr3_nt: TGTGCCACCTACGCGACTAGCGGGGCCTCCTACGAGCAGTACTTC; cdr3_aa: CATYATSGASYEQYF
d_call: NA; j_call: TRBJ1-3; clone_size: NA; v_call: TRBV25-1; cdr3_nt: TGTGCCAGCAGTGAAAACAGCTTCGGAAACACCATATATTTT; cdr3_aa: CASSENSFGNTIYF
d_call: NA; j_call: TRBJ2-3; clone_size: few; v_call: TRBV10-1; cdr3_nt: TGCGCCAGCAGTGCAGTGGCGGTGGGCACAGATACGCAGTATTTT; cdr3_aa: CASSAVAVGTDTQYF
d_call: NA; j_call: TRBJ1-2; clone_size: NA; v_call: TRBV15; cdr3_nt: TGTGCCACCAGCAGAGGCCCTTTGACCCTGGGCGCCTATGGCTACACCTTC; cdr3_aa: CATSRGPLTLGAYGYTF
d_call: NA; j_call: TRBJ1-6; clone_size: NA; v_call: TRBV6-6; cdr3_nt: TGTGCCAGCAGTTACGAAGGGAGAAATTCACCCCTCCACTTT; cdr3_aa: CASSYEGRNSPLHF
d_call: TRBD1; j_call: TRBJ1-1; clone_size: NA; v_call: TRBV6-1; cdr3_nt: TGTGCCAGCAGGAGGGGGCTGGACACTGAAGCTTTCTTT; cdr3_aa: CASRRGLDTEAFF
d_call: TRBD2; j_call: TRBJ2-1; clone_size: NA; v_call: TRBV7-9; cdr3_nt: TGTGCCAGCAGCCGGACTAGCGGTTATGAGCAGTTCTTC; cdr3_aa: CASSRTSGYEQFF
d_call: NA; j_call: TRBJ2-7; clone_size: NA; v_call: TRBV7-2; cdr3_nt: TGTGCCAGCAGCACCCATCCTCCGGGGCAGTCCTACGAGCAGTACTTC; cdr3_aa: CASSTHPPGQSYEQYF
d_call: NA; j_call: TRBJ1-1; clone_size: NA; v_call: TRBV10-3; cdr3_nt: TGTGCCATCAGTGAGTCCCCAAGCCGCGGGGCTTTCTTT; cdr3_aa: CAISESPSRGAFF
d_call: NA; j_call: TRBJ2-1; clone_size: NA; v_call: TRBV12-2; cdr3_nt: TGTGCAAGTCGCTTCGGGATTTACAATGAGCAGTTCTTC; cdr3_aa: CASRFGIYNEQFF
d_call: NA; j_call: TRBJ1-3; clone_size: NA; v_call: TRBV6-5; cdr3_nt: TGTGCCAGCAGTTACGGGGGCCTAAGCTCTGGAAACACCATATATTTT; cdr3_aa: CASSYGGLSSGNTIYF